The 32 T cell receptor beta chains in this list originate from one sample, sequenced in a study of blood T cell repertoires in COVID-19. The data were produced by immunoSEQ multiplex PCR, yet TCRdb's version contains in-frame clones alone and is incomplete. The sample consists of 20,000 to 25,000 clones, around nine tenths of them appearing once. Sequenced sample: peripheral blood. These receptors were collected from a human donor in a cohort sampled during active COVID-19. The donor label of this sample is uncertain.

The chain employs TRBV28 and TRBJ2-1; 7 positions agree with TRBD2. There are 14 residues in the CDR3. V was pared by 11 bases and J by 0 bases, with 7 bases of the junction left unmatched. CDR1 is MDHEN, CDR2 SYDVKM, per germline. This CDR3 is CAGSWGGSYNEQFF. CDR3 DNA: TGTGCCGGGTCTTGGGGGGGCTCCTACAATGAGCAGTTCTTC.

A remark on this clone: The junction differs from germline at one of its ends, possibly a read error. The rearrangement links TRBV11-2 to TRBJ2-5; 7 nucleotides match TRBD2. Germline assignment: CDR1 SGHAT and CDR2 FQNNGV. There are 14 residues in the CDR3. The DNA for the CDR3 is TGTGCCAGCAGCAAGCAGCGGGACCAAGAGACCCAATACTTC. Translated, it gives CASSKQRDQETQYF.

The chain is built from TRBV2 and TRBJ2-6, with a possible D match to TRBD1 (6 bases). Germline V CDR1 and CDR2: SNHLY, FYNNEI. The CDR3 has 16 residues. Trimming removed 5 bases from V and 0 bases from J, with 11 bases in between. CDR3 region: CASSQQGFSGANVLTF. In nucleotides, the CDR3 is TGTGCCAGCAGTCAACAGGGATTCTCTGGGGCCAACGTCCTGACTTTC.

The chain joins TRBV24-1 to TRBJ1-5; 11 bases are a match to TRBD1. CDR3 length: 18 residues. The J segment lost 6 bases and the V segment lost 4 bases, leaving 13 bases of the junction unmatched. Germline V gene sequence: CDR1 KGHDR, CDR2 SFDVKD. The CDR3 sequence: CATSDRDRGAGTVQPQHF. In nucleotides, the CDR3 is TGTGCCACCAGTGACCGGGACAGGGGGGCAGGTACCGTTCAGCCCCAGCATTTT.

CDR3 DNA sequence: TGTGCCAGCGGGGACAACACAGATACGCAGTATTTT. Protein: CASGDNTDTQYF. The chain uses TRBV21-1 and TRBJ2-3; the table's D call of TRBD1 was not tested on the DNA. TRBV21-1 is a listed pseudogene. CDR3 length equals 12 residues.

The chain joins TRBV14 to TRBJ2-3; weak D call: TRBD2 (7 bases). CDR1 and CDR2 from the germline V gene are SGHDN and FVKESK. Trimming shortened V by 4 bases and J by 4 bases, and 18 bases separated the two germline ends. This CDR3 spans 16 amino acids. The CDR3 bases are TGTGCCAGCAGCCTCCTGTGGGGGGGCGCGGCAGATACGCAGTATTTT. Translating gives CASSLLWGGAADTQYF. Complete variable domain (other parts from reference TRBV14 and TRBJ2-3): EAGVTQFPSHSVIEKGQTVTLRCDPISGHDNLYWYRRVMGKEIKFLLHFVKESKQDESGMPNNRFLAERTGGTYSTLKVQPAELEDSGVYFCASSLLWGGAADTQYFGPGTRLTVL.

A few counts support this clone. The V and J genes are TRBV3-1 (or the pseudogene TRBV3-2) and TRBJ1-2; no firm D call. Trimming stripped 1 base from V and 4 bases from J, with 10 bases between. Germline-derived CDR1 and CDR2 are LGHDT and YNNKEL (reference sequence). The CDR3 runs 14 residues. CDR3 DNA: TGTGCCAGCAGCCAAGTTAGGAGCACCTATGGCTACACCTTC. Translating gives CASSQVRSTYGYTF.

The J gene is TRBJ1-5, the V gene TRBV2; D not certain. CDR3 length: 14 amino acids. Germline CDR1 reads SNHLY; CDR2 reads FYNNEI. V lost 6 bases and J lost 6, with 15 bases in between. The CDR3 here is CASRGRDFVQPQHF. Here the CDR3 DNA reads TGTGCCAGCAGGGGGAGAGACTTTGTTCAGCCCCAGCATTTT.

The V call is TRBV15, the J call TRBJ1-5, with 7 nucleotides matching TRBD1. With V trimmed by 3 bases and J by 4 bases, 9 bases remained unmatched. Germline V gene sequence: CDR1 LNHNV, CDR2 YYDKDF (reference sequence). The CDR3 is 16 amino acids. CDR3 bases: TGTGCCACCAGCAGCTTACCACAGGGGATTAATCAGCCCCAGCATTTT. It is translated as CATSSLPQGINQPQHF.

The chain joins TRBV24-1 to TRBJ2-1, with 7 nucleotides matching TRBD2. This CDR3 comprises 14 residues. The V segment lost 9 bases and the J segment 8 bases; nucleotides outside the gene matches: 12. CDR1 KGHDR and CDR2 SFDVKD come from the germline V gene. CDR3 loop: CATSEGGSFYEQFF. DNA of the CDR3: TGTGCCACCTCCGAAGGCGGGAGCTTCTATGAGCAGTTCTTC.

The V call is TRBV11-2, the J call TRBJ2-2, with a possible D match to TRBD2 (6 bases). Germline V gene data show CDR1 as SGHAT and CDR2 as FQNNGV. Between the trimmed V and J ends, which lost 5 bases and 1 base, there was a span of 17 bases. CDR3 size: 17 residues. The CDR3 sequence is CASSPGGWEENTGELFF. Here the CDR3 DNA reads TGTGCCAGCAGCCCCGGAGGGTGGGAGGAGAACACCGGGGAGCTGTTTTTT.

The rearrangement links TRBV7-2 to TRBJ1-2, with D perhaps matching TRBD1 (6 bases). This CDR3 spans 13 amino acids. Germline CDR1 reads SGHTA; CDR2 reads FQGNSA. The V end lost 5 bases, the J end lost 6 bases, and 13 bases lay between the germline ends. The CDR3 region is CASSADRRNGYTF. CDR3 sequence (DNA): TGTGCCAGCAGCGCCGACAGGAGGAATGGCTACACCTTC.

The chain is built from TRBV9 and TRBJ1-5, with D possibly being TRBD1 (5 bases). This CDR3 spans 15 amino acids. V shed 4 bases and J shed 7 bases, with 18 bases lying between them. Per the germline V gene, CDR1 is SGDLS and CDR2 is YYNGEE. The CDR3 nucleotides are TGTGCCAGCAGCCCTTCGGACGGGGGATGGCAGCCCCAGCATTTT. It yields the protein CASSPSDGGWQPQHF.

The chain links TRBV5-4 to TRBJ1-5, with D maybe TRBD1 (5 bases). The CDR3 contains 15 residues. The germline V and J ends were trimmed by 0 bases and 3 bases, with 10 bases remaining between them. Germline lookup yields CDR1 SGHNT and CDR2 YYREEE (reference sequence). CDR3 sequence: CASSLGGGVNQPQHF. The CDR3 nucleotides read TGTGCCAGCAGCTTGGGGGGCGGCGTCAATCAGCCCCAGCATTTT.

This sequence joins TRBV6-5 and TRBJ2-2, with TRBD2 as a possible D gene (6 bases). V lost 6 bases to trimming and J lost 3 bases, with 11 bases between them. The CDR3 sequence is 14 residues long. Germline V gene data show CDR1 as MNHEY and CDR2 as SVGAGI. DNA for the CDR3: TGTGCCAGCAGGCGATCTAGCGACACCGGGGAGCTGTTTTTT. Protein sequence: CASRRSSDTGELFF.

The chain joins TRBV30 to TRBJ1-2; tentatively, D is TRBD1 (5 bases). The V end was cut by 1 base, the J end by 5 bases, with 8 bases between. Germline CDR1 GTSNPN, CDR2 SVGIG (reference sequence). The CDR3 totals 12 residues. CDR3: CAWSEEGYGYTF. CDR3 nucleotides: TGTGCCTGGAGTGAGGAGGGGTATGGCTACACCTTC.

This chain connects TRBV7-8 to TRBJ2-7; perhaps TRBD2 as D (5 bases). Germline V CDR1 and CDR2: SGHVS, FQNEAQ. V gave up 2 bases and J gave up 1 base, with 15 bases separating them. The CDR3 has 16 residues. CDR3 nucleotides: TGTGCCAGCAGCTTAAAAGTGGGAGAGGTGTCCTACGAGCAGTACTTC. This codes for CASSLKVGEVSYEQYF.

This rearrangement joins TRBV5-4 to TRBJ1-2; D may be TRBD1 (5 bases). CDR1 and CDR2 (germline): SGHNT, YYREEE (reference sequence). The CDR3 sequence is 13 residues long. The ends were cut back, 6 bases at V and 5 bases at J, with 14 bases in the middle. The CDR3 protein is CASTPGGEYGYTF. CDR3 in DNA: TGTGCCAGCACCCCTGGGGGGGAATATGGCTACACCTTC.

V gene TRBV29-1 combines with J gene TRBJ2-7; 9 bases match TRBD1. The CDR3 totals 15 residues. Unmatched junction bases numbered 6, after V lost 2 bases and J lost 1 base. CDR1 and CDR2 from the germline V gene are SQVTM and ANQGSEA. The CDR3 sequence: CSVEWETGGSYEQYF. CDR3 bases: TGCAGCGTTGAATGGGAGACAGGGGGGTCCTACGAGCAGTACTTC.

The chain combines TRBV10-3 with TRBJ2-7, with TRBD1 identical over 9 bases. CDR1 is ENHRY, CDR2 SYGVKD, per germline. CDR3 size: 14 residues. The V and J ends lost 6 bases and 6 bases, in that order; junction bases with no gene match: 9. The CDR3 nucleotides read TGTGCCATCAGGGGACCGGGACAGGGAGGCGAGCAGTACTTC. It encodes CAIRGPGQGGEQYF.

The genes are TRBV10-3 and TRBJ2-6, with D hard to call. CDR1 and CDR2 (germline): ENHRY, SYGVKD. CDR3 length equals 15 residues. Deletions cut 3 bases from V and 0 bases from J, with 6 bases between. In DNA, the CDR3 is TGTGCCATCAGTGATACAGACTCTGGGGCCAACGTCCTGACTTTC. It translates to CAISDTDSGANVLTF.

J is TRBJ2-1 and V is TRBV5-5, with unresolved D. V lost 2 bases and J lost 6, with 9 bases in between. Per germline, CDR1 SGHKS and CDR2 YYEKEE (reference sequence). The CDR3 consists of 13 residues. In nucleotides, the CDR3 is TGTGCCAGCAGCTTCTTCCCCAGCAATGAGCAGTTCTTC. Translation: CASSFFPSNEQFF.

The J gene is TRBJ2-1, the V gene TRBV24-1; 7 bases match TRBD1. The junction had 5 bases not matched to a gene; V was cut back by 2 bases and J by 5 bases. This CDR3 is built from 15 residues. Germline V lookup: CDR1 KGHDR, CDR2 SFDVKD. The CDR3 loop reads CATSDSRDRDNEQFF. The CDR3 DNA is TGTGCCACCAGTGATTCCCGGGACAGAGACAATGAGCAGTTCTTC.

The V and J genes are TRBV14 and TRBJ2-1, with TRBD2 matching over 7 bases. The germline V gene encodes CDR1 SGHDN and CDR2 FVKESK. This CDR3 comprises 16 residues. After removal of 3 bases from V and 2 bases from J, the junction contained 7 bases not matched to a gene. The CDR3 coding sequence is TGTGCCAGCAGCCAGCGGGGAGGGAGGCCCTACAATGAGCAGTTCTTC. This translates into CASSQRGGRPYNEQFF.

V and J are TRBV5-1 and TRBJ2-1; D perhaps matches TRBD2 (6 bases). Deletions cut 3 bases from V and 2 bases from J, with 12 bases between. The germline CDR1 and CDR2 sequences are SGHRS and YFSETQ. This CDR3 has 15 amino acids. The CDR3 sequence: CASSSTSPTYNEQFF. The CDR3 DNA follows: TGCGCCAGCAGCTCAACTAGCCCCACCTACAATGAGCAGTTCTTC.

This chain links TRBV30 with TRBJ2-3, with D maybe TRBD1 (6 bases). V lost 1 base and J 0 bases, leaving 8 bases between the germline ends. The CDR3 covers 14 residues. Germline loops: CDR1 GTSNPN, CDR2 SVGIG (reference sequence). CDR3 bases: TGTGCCTGGAGTGATGGGGGCAGCACAGATACGCAGTATTTT. Its translation is CAWSDGGSTDTQYF.

The chain has TRBV7-9 and TRBJ1-1, with TRBD1 matching 9 bases. V lost 6 bases, J lost 3 bases, and 5 bases stayed unmatched. The CDR3 is 14 amino acids. Germline CDR1 reads SEHNR; CDR2 reads FQNEAQ (reference sequence). CDR3 coding DNA: TGTGCCAGCAGTTACAGGGGGCGCGACACTGAAGCTTTCTTT. Its protein is CASSYRGRDTEAFF.

The chain couples TRBV18 to TRBJ1-2; TRBD1 aligns across 7 bases. This CDR3 has 15 amino acids. J was trimmed by 10 bases and V by 3 bases; bases with no gene match: 14. Germline V gene lookup returns CDR1 KGHSH and CDR2 LQKENI. Here the CDR3 reads CASSPSGGNVIDYTF. The CDR3 DNA sequence: TGTGCCAGCTCACCGTCAGGGGGGAACGTTATTGACTACACCTTC.

Written as DNA, the CDR3 is TGTGCCAGCAGTCCGGTGGAGGGGACTGAAGCTTTCTTT. This translates into CASSPVEGTEAFF. The gene calls are TRBV27 and TRBJ1-1; the D gene is possibly TRBD1 (5 bases). This CDR3 is built from 13 residues. V was clipped by 5 bases and J by 5 bases, with 12 bases between them. Per germline, CDR1 MNHEY and CDR2 SMNVEV (reference sequence).

The genes are TRBV19 and TRBJ2-1; 13 bases are a match to TRBD2. Losses at the gene ends were 5 bases for V and 8 bases for J; bases not matched to a gene: 18. The CDR3 sequence is 19 residues long. Germline CDR1 reads LNHDA; CDR2 reads SQIVND (reference sequence). This CDR3 reads CASSPRTSGSGSSVDEQFF. Here the CDR3 DNA reads TGTGCCAGTAGTCCCCGGACTAGCGGGAGCGGTTCGTCGGTTGATGAGCAGTTCTTC.

The chain recombines TRBV10-3 with TRBJ1-2; possibly TRBD1 for D (5 bases). The CDR3 has 16 amino acids. Trimming pared 2 bases from V and 4 bases from J, leaving 17 bases between. Germline V CDR1 and CDR2: ENHRY, SYGVKD. As DNA, the CDR3 is TGTGCCATCAGTGAGATGGACACAAAATTGAGCTATGGCTACACCTTC. Translation: CAISEMDTKLSYGYTF.

CDR3 residues: CASSPGTIQETQYF. CDR3 DNA sequence: TGCGCCAGCAGCCCGGGGACTATCCAAGAGACCCAGTACTTC. The rearrangement links TRBV5-1 to TRBJ2-5, with TRBD2 identical over 7 bases. Per germline, CDR1 SGHRS and CDR2 YFSETQ. Trimming cost V 4 bases and J 1 base; bases outside gene matches: 4. There are 14 residues in the CDR3. The full variable domain, completed using reference TRBV5-1 and TRBJ2-5, is KAGVTQTPRYLIKTRGQQVTLSCSPISGHRSVSWYQQTPGQGLQFLFEYFSETQRNKGNFPGRFSGRQFSNSRSEMNVSTLELGDSALYLCASSPGTIQETQYFGPGTRLLVL.